This passage covers 17 T cell receptor beta chains from one sample sequenced in a study of human T cells and chemical hapten exposure. TCRdb re-called the RACE reads with MiXCR, one entry per CDR3 protein. The data contain under 100,000 distinct CDR3 sequences, 11% of them singletons. This sample's time point: patch test 3, about 24 weeks after DPC sensitization. Indicated treatment: therapeutic diphenylcyclopropenone sensitization with weekly scalp DPC. The input for sequencing was whole blood, taken in connection with sensitization to the hapten diphenylcyclopropenone (DPC). Receptors originate from a woman aged 50 to 65 with alopecia areata. Some clones in this sample may be carry-over from other donors' samples.

This clonotype was seen a handful of times. This chain links TRBV29-1 with TRBJ2-7; D is uncertain. Trimming took off 5 bases at V and 5 bases at J, with 10 bases between the two ends. CDR1 is SQVTM and CDR2 is ANQGSEA in the germline V gene. The CDR3 contains 11 residues. The CDR3: CSVRSSHEQYF. CDR3 nucleotides: TGCAGCGTTCGATCAAGCCACGAGCAGTACTTC.

The chain is built from TRBV25-1 and TRBJ2-6, with 7 bases identical to TRBD1. V was pared by 7 bases and J by 0 bases, with 6 bases of the junction left unmatched. CDR3 length equals 16 residues. Germline V gene data show CDR1 as MGHDK and CDR2 as SYGVNS. The CDR3 loop is CASKKTGYSGANVLTF. The CDR3 DNA sequence: TGTGCCAGCAAGAAGACAGGGTACTCTGGGGCCAACGTCCTGACTTTC.

This clonotype has only a few counts. The V gene is TRBV5-1, the J gene TRBJ2-5; D may correspond to TRBD1 or TRBD2 (5 bases each). Germline loops: CDR1 SGHRS, CDR2 YFSETQ. Trimming stripped 7 bases from V and 0 bases from J, with 16 bases between. This CDR3 is built from 15 residues. CDR3 protein: CASHAGRGYQETQYF. DNA for the CDR3: TGCGCCAGCCACGCAGGGCGAGGGTACCAAGAGACCCAGTACTTC.

This clonotype was seen a handful of times. This chain connects TRBV2 to TRBJ1-6; a weak D match, TRBD1 (6 bases). The CDR3 covers 18 residues. The germline V gene has CDR1 SNHLY and CDR2 FYNNEI. The V gene lost 7 bases and the J gene lost 4 bases, with 23 bases spanning the gap. CDR3 coding DNA: TGTGCCAGCATCCTCGAGCGGGGGGCGCCCAGATATAATTCACCCCTCCACTTT. It yields the protein CASILERGAPRYNSPLHF.

This clonotype came up a few times. In nucleotides, the CDR3 is TGTGCCAGCAGCGTAGACCCCTCGGGAGTAGGGGGACCGAACACCGGGGAGCTGTTTTTT. Residues: CASSVDPSGVGGPNTGELFF. The chain links TRBV9 to TRBJ2-2; D may be TRBD1 or TRBD2 (6 bases each). V lost 0 bases and J lost 0, with 21 bases in between. The CDR3 totals 20 residues. Germline loops: CDR1 SGDLS, CDR2 YYNGEE.

The sample holds many counts of this clonotype. The rearrangement uses TRBV5-4 and TRBJ2-3, with D perhaps matching TRBD2 (5 bases). This CDR3 spans 17 amino acids. V lost 5 bases, J lost 0 bases, and 19 bases lay in between. Germline assignment: CDR1 SGHNT and CDR2 YYREEE (reference sequence). CDR3 bases: TGTGCCAGCAGTCCCGAACCGGGATTTTCTAGCACAGATACGCAGTATTTT. This codes for CASSPEPGFSSTDTQYF.

In regard to this clonotype: This sequence may be a read error, since a much larger clone differs from it by one base. The conserved phenylalanine or tryptophan is not found at the CDR3 terminus, so this likely reflects a read error. This chain joins TRBV7-2 and TRBJ2-7; TRBD2 might be the D (7 bases). Germline V gene data show CDR1 as SGHTA and CDR2 as FQGNSA. There are 14 residues in the CDR3. V lost 2 bases and J lost 4, with 12 bases in between. The CDR3 DNA follows: TGTGCCAGCAGCTTAAGGGGGGGTCCATACGAGCAGTACTCC. This codes for CASSLRGGPYEQYS.

This clonotype came up a few times. The CDR3 nucleotides read TGTGCCAGCAGTTTCTCAGGGGGCAACGAGCAGTACTTC. Residues: CASSFSGGNEQYF. The chain has TRBV12-3 or TRBV12-4 and TRBJ2-7; 8 positions agree with TRBD1. The CDR3 has 13 residues. V was clipped by 3 bases and J by 5 bases; unmatched bases: 3.

This clonotype was seen repeatedly, ten times or more. The chain joins TRBV7-9 to TRBJ1-1; D remains ambiguous. CDR3 length: 13 residues. Trimming shortened V by 3 bases and J by 6 bases, and 11 bases separated the two germline ends. Germline CDR1 and CDR2: SEHNR and FQNEAQ (reference sequence). CDR3 sequence: CASSLEVSAEAFF. Written as DNA, the CDR3 is TGTGCCAGCAGCTTGGAAGTCTCAGCTGAAGCTTTCTTT. The whole variable domain, filled in from reference TRBV7-9 and TRBJ1-1, reads DTGVSQNPRHKITKRGQNVTFRCDPISEHNRLYWYRQTLGQGPEFLTYFQNEAQLEKSRLLSDRFSAERPKGSFSTLEIQRTEQGDSAMYLCASSLEVSAEAFFGQGTRLTVV.

This clonotype has only a few counts. V and J are TRBV9 and TRBJ2-5, with D possibly being TRBD1 or TRBD2 (6 bases each). The CDR3 is 13 residues long. V was shortened by 6 bases and J by 2 bases, with 11 bases between the two germline ends. The germline V gene encodes CDR1 SGDLS and CDR2 YYNGEE. The CDR3 DNA is TGTGCCAGCAATGGGGGGCCTCAAGAGACCCAGTACTTC. This codes for CASNGGPQETQYF.

This clonotype has more than one count but fewer than ten. V gene TRBV3-1 combines with J gene TRBJ1-1; D uncertain. The CDR3 loop spans 11 amino acids. In germline, CDR1 is LGHDT, CDR2 YNNKEL (reference sequence). The V and J ends lost 3 bases and 7 bases respectively, with 6 bases between them. CDR3 in amino acids: CASSQGDEAFF. CDR3 nucleotides: TGTGCCAGCAGCCAGGGAGATGAAGCTTTCTTT.

This clonotype was counted ten times or more. The genes are TRBV20-1 and TRBJ1-5; the D is unclear. V was shortened by 6 bases and J by 0 bases, with 6 bases between the two germline ends. Germline CDR1 reads DFQATT; CDR2 reads SNEGSKA (reference sequence). This CDR3 comprises 12 residues. The CDR3 protein is CSAVYSNQPQHF. CDR3 sequence (DNA): TGCAGTGCCGTCTATAGCAATCAGCCCCAGCATTTT.

This rearrangement joins TRBV20-1 to TRBJ2-7; tentative D call: TRBD2 (5 bases). The germline V and J ends were trimmed by 0 bases and 2 bases, with 11 bases remaining between them. Germline V gives CDR1 DFQATT, CDR2 SNEGSKA (reference sequence). This CDR3 comprises 14 residues. The chain's CDR3 is CSARDKSGPYEQYF. As DNA, the CDR3 is TGCAGTGCTAGAGATAAGAGCGGCCCCTACGAGCAGTACTTC.

V usage is TRBV20-1 and J usage is TRBJ2-7; tentative D call: TRBD2 (5 bases). This CDR3 contains 11 residues. CDR1 and CDR2 (germline): DFQATT, SNEGSKA (reference sequence). Trimming removed 7 bases from V and 3 bases from J, with 10 bases in between. In DNA form, the CDR3 reads TGCAGTGGGGAGAATAGCTACGAGCAGTACTTC. Protein sequence: CSGENSYEQYF.

V usage is TRBV7-9 and J usage is TRBJ1-1, with 7 bases that match TRBD1. The germline V gene encodes CDR1 SEHNR and CDR2 FQNEAQ (reference sequence). V was pared by 5 bases and J by 5 bases, with 11 bases of the junction left unmatched. This CDR3 is 15 amino acids long. The DNA of the CDR3 is TGTGCCAGCAGCACCGGGACAGTAGGTAGGACTGAAGCTTTCTTT. Translation: CASSTGTVGRTEAFF. Variable domain in full (rest from reference TRBV7-9 and TRBJ1-1): DTGVSQNPRHKITKRGQNVTFRCDPISEHNRLYWYRQTLGQGPEFLTYFQNEAQLEKSRLLSDRFSAERPKGSFSTLEIQRTEQGDSAMYLCASSTGTVGRTEAFFGQGTRLTVV.

J is TRBJ2-3 and V is TRBV7-9; D ambiguous. V lost 3 bases and J lost 3, with 25 bases in between. The CDR3 contains 19 residues. Looked up from germline, CDR1 is SEHNR and CDR2 is FQNEAQ (reference sequence). CDR3: CASSFPSRWQEAETDTQYF. DNA for the CDR3: TGTGCCAGCAGCTTCCCGTCGAGGTGGCAAGAAGCAGAGACAGATACGCAGTATTTT.

This clonotype was seen at least ten times. The V gene is TRBV16, the J gene TRBJ1-2, with 11 bases aligning to TRBD1. The ends lost 5 bases at V and 4 bases at J; junction bases unmatched: 3. This CDR3 is 14 amino acids long. CDR1 KGHSY and CDR2 FQNENV come from the germline V gene. As DNA, the CDR3 is TGTGCCAGCAGCGGACAGGGGGCAGGCTATGGCTACACCTTC. It yields the protein CASSGQGAGYGYTF.